These 17 T cell receptor beta chains share one sample of origin, sequenced in a study of shared clonotypes between healthy human individuals (dated by TCRdb to the early 2020s). Preparation of the library involved the immunoSEQ multiplex PCR assay. The clones in this table, taken by TCRdb from immuneACCESS, are in-frame only. Not every clone is retained; where verified, under half of the shortfall comes from an unresolved V gene, and the cause of the rest is unknown. This sample is represented by around 2.1 million clones; roughly 91% of them were singletons. 1.5% to 2% of the sample comes from the top ten. CD8 naive samples were CD45RO-negative cells positively selected for CCR7, giving a CD45RA+CCR7+ population that excluded TemRA cells. The material sequenced was naive CD8+ T cells from PBMCs. The intended sense of this specimen's cell subset or site label: CD45RA+CCR7+. These receptors were taken from a man in his late teens or twenties in good health. Some clones in this sample may be carry-over from other donors' samples.

This clone was picked up a small number of times. The chain employs TRBV7-9 and TRBJ1-1, with 8 bases matching TRBD1. With 5 bases clipped from V and 8 bases from J, the junction kept 10 bases outside the gene matches. The V gene's germline CDR1 is SEHNR and CDR2 FQNEAQ (reference sequence). This CDR3 is built from 14 residues. DNA of the CDR3: TGTGCCAGCAGCGGCCGGGACAGGAGTTCGGAAGCTTTCTTT. Amino acid sequence: CASSGRDRSSEAFF. Together with reference TRBV7-9 and TRBJ1-1, the CDR3 gives the full variable domain: DTGVSQNPRHKITKRGQNVTFRCDPISEHNRLYWYRQTLGQGPEFLTYFQNEAQLEKSRLLSDRFSAERPKGSFSTLEIQRTEQGDSAMYLCASSGRDRSSEAFFGQGTRLTVV.

This sequence joins TRBV29-1 and TRBJ2-5; TRBD1 might be the D (5 bases). Germline assignment: CDR1 SQVTM and CDR2 ANQGSEA. V was cut by 4 bases and J by 3 bases, with 15 bases left in between. The CDR3 extends over 14 amino acids. The CDR3 DNA is TGCAGCGTTGTCCAGCAGCCCAGGGAAGAGACCCAGTACTTC. It encodes CSVVQQPREETQYF.

This rearrangement joins TRBV7-8 to TRBJ2-6; no clear D gene. CDR1 SGHVS and CDR2 FQNEAQ come from the germline V gene. Trimming left V 4 bases short and J 1 base short, with 11 bases between. The CDR3 contains 16 residues. DNA for the CDR3: TGTGCCAGCAGCTCGCAAATCGGTTCTGGGGCCAACGTCCTGACTTTC. The encoded protein is CASSSQIGSGANVLTF.

The chain employs TRBV15 and TRBJ1-1; D unresolved. V was pared by 3 bases and J by 1 base, with 9 bases between. Germline-derived CDR1 and CDR2 are LNHNV and YYDKDF (reference sequence). The CDR3 is made up of 14 amino acids. The CDR3 protein is CATSSRRGNTEAFF. CDR3 in DNA: TGTGCCACCAGCAGCCGGCGGGGGAACACTGAAGCTTTCTTT.

The chain employs TRBV7-9 and TRBJ1-2; D possibly corresponds to TRBD1 (5 bases). The CDR3 contains 16 residues. Germline assignment: CDR1 SEHNR and CDR2 FQNEAQ (reference sequence). Trimming shortened V by 0 bases and J by 3 bases, and 14 bases separated the two germline ends. For the CDR3, the DNA is TGTGCCAGCAGCTTAGCGGAAGGGGTTGGGGACTATGGCTACACCTTC. Amino acids: CASSLAEGVGDYGYTF. The complete variable domain, with remaining parts taken from reference TRBV7-9 and TRBJ1-2, reads DTGVSQNPRHKITKRGQNVTFRCDPISEHNRLYWYRQTLGQGPEFLTYFQNEAQLEKSRLLSDRFSAERPKGSFSTLEIQRTEQGDSAMYLCASSLAEGVGDYGYTFGSGTRLTVV.

This chain connects TRBV27 to TRBJ2-7; the match to TRBD1 covers 9 bases. This CDR3 comprises 14 residues. The junction had 8 bases not matched to a gene; V was cut back by 6 bases and J by 5 bases. Germline values: CDR1 MNHEY, CDR2 SMNVEV (reference sequence). The CDR3: CASSDRGSENEQYF. CDR3 DNA sequence: TGTGCCAGCAGCGACAGGGGGTCGGAGAACGAGCAGTACTTC.

This chain uses TRBV5-1 with TRBJ2-7, with D tentatively TRBD2 (5 bases). This CDR3 spans 11 amino acids. V was shortened by 5 bases and J by 7 bases, with 10 bases between the two germline ends. Germline CDR1 SGHRS, CDR2 YFSETQ. The chain's CDR3 is CASSPRGEQYF. The CDR3, as DNA: TGCGCCAGCAGTCCCAGAGGGGAGCAGTACTTC.

This clone came up once. In nucleotides, the CDR3 is TGTGCCAGCAGTCTCGGACAGCCCCCCGCCTTTTACGAGCAGTACTTC. Its protein product is CASSLGQPPAFYEQYF. The rearrangement links TRBV27 to TRBJ2-7, with D possibly TRBD1 on 6 matching bases. In germline, CDR1 is MNHEY, CDR2 SMNVEV (reference sequence). The CDR3 sequence is 16 residues long. Trimming stripped 5 bases from V and 4 bases from J, with 21 bases between.

The chain combines TRBV7-9 with TRBJ2-1, with D possibly matching TRBD2 (6 bases). Germline lookup yields CDR1 SEHNR and CDR2 FQNEAQ (reference sequence). V lost 0 bases, J lost 10 bases, and 13 bases lay in between. CDR3 size: 14 residues. CDR3 sequence (DNA): TGTGCCAGCAGCTTAGCGCTTTGGGCGGGAGAGCAGTTCTTC. Its translation: CASSLALWAGEQFF.

The chain couples TRBV27 to TRBJ1-1, with D unclear. There are 16 residues in the CDR3. V was shortened by 2 bases and J by 0 bases, with 13 bases between the two germline ends. CDR1 is MNHEY and CDR2 is SMNVEV in the germline V gene (reference sequence). The CDR3, as DNA: TGTGCCAGCAGTTTACTGGGAGGCATCGTGAACACTGAAGCTTTCTTT. It translates to CASSLLGGIVNTEAFF.

As to this clone: In the same sample, other DNA sequences code for this CDR3. This chain uses TRBV30 with TRBJ2-5; D unclear. CDR1 is GTSNPN and CDR2 is SVGIG in the germline V gene (reference sequence). The CDR3 contains 13 residues. V lost 0 bases to trimming and J lost 5 bases, with 10 bases between them. CDR3 region: CAWSVTSRETQYF. DNA of the CDR3: TGTGCCTGGAGTGTTACGAGTAGGGAGACCCAGTACTTC.

The J gene is TRBJ2-7, the V gene TRBV5-3; 10 bases map to TRBD2. TRBV5-3 falls under the ORF class, with uncertain function. The CDR3 totals 20 residues. Unmatched junction bases numbered 22, after V lost 4 bases and J lost 3 bases. The CDR3 spells CARSLGRLGNEREGLYEQYF. In nucleotides, the CDR3 is TGTGCCAGAAGCCTCGGGCGATTAGGTAATGAGCGGGAGGGCCTCTACGAGCAGTACTTC.

J is TRBJ2-7 and V is TRBV25-1, with D maybe TRBD2 (5 bases). Germline V gene data show CDR1 as MGHDK and CDR2 as SYGVNS. The CDR3 spans 14 residues. The ends were cut back, 3 bases at V and 3 bases at J, with 12 bases in the middle. CDR3 loop: CASSDPNRGYEQYF. In DNA, the CDR3 is TGTGCCAGCAGTGACCCTAACCGGGGCTACGAGCAGTACTTC.

This clone is a singleton in its sample. This chain connects TRBV6-5 to TRBJ2-2; D may be TRBD1 (5 bases). V lost 8 bases and J lost 4, with 11 bases in between. This CDR3 contains 13 residues. Germline CDR1 is MNHEY and CDR2 is SVGAGI. This chain's CDR3 is CASAGKRTGELFF. The CDR3 DNA is TGTGCCAGCGCAGGGAAGCGCACCGGGGAGCTGTTTTTT.

V is TRBV9 and J is TRBJ2-1; 8 bases line up with TRBD1. The CDR3 totals 14 residues. Unmatched junction bases numbered 6, after V lost 4 bases and J lost 6 bases. Germline CDR1 is SGDLS and CDR2 is YYNGEE. The CDR3 bases are TGTGCCAGCAGCACACGGACAGGGTCCAATGAGCAGTTCTTC. Translating it yields CASSTRTGSNEQFF. Supplemented by reference TRBV9 and TRBJ2-1, the full variable domain reads DSGVTQTPKHLITATGQRVTLRCSPRSGDLSVYWYQQSLDQGLQFLIQYYNGEERAKGNILERFSAQQFPDLHSELNLSSLELGDSALYFCASSTRTGSNEQFFGPGTRLTVL.

As for this clone: The same CDR3 can be traced to other DNA sequences in this sample. The rearrangement joins TRBV9 to TRBJ2-7; D is unclear. CDR3 size: 14 residues. Germline V gene lookup returns CDR1 SGDLS and CDR2 YYNGEE. V was clipped by 0 bases and J by 2 bases, with 9 bases between them. The CDR3 spells CASSVGGVAYEQYF. The CDR3 DNA reads TGTGCCAGCAGCGTAGGTGGGGTCGCCTACGAGCAGTACTTC.

The rearrangement joins TRBV7-9 to TRBJ1-1; possibly TRBD1 for D (5 bases). Per germline, CDR1 SEHNR and CDR2 FQNEAQ (reference sequence). The CDR3 is 14 amino acids. The germline V and J ends were trimmed by 1 base and 5 bases, with 11 bases remaining between them. CDR3 protein: CASSLGGGGTEAFF. In DNA, the CDR3 is TGTGCCAGCAGCTTAGGAGGTGGGGGAACTGAAGCTTTCTTT.